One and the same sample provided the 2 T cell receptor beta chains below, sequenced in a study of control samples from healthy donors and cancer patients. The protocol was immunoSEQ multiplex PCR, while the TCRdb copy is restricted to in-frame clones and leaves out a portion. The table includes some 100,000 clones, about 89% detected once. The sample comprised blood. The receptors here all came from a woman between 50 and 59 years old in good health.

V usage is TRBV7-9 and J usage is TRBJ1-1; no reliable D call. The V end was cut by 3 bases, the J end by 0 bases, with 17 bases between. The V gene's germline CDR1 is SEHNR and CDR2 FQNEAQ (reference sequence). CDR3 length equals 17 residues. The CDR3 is CASSLGRRNTLNTEAFF. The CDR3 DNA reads TGTGCCAGCAGCTTGGGTCGACGGAACACTCTGAACACTGAAGCTTTCTTT.

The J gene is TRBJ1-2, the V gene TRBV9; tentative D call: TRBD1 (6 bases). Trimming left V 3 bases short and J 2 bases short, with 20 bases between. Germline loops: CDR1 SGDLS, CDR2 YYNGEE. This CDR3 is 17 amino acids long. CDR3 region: CASSGISRTDRNYGYTF. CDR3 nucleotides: TGTGCCAGCAGCGGTATTTCCCGGACAGATCGAAACTATGGCTACACCTTC.